This is a list of T cell receptor beta chains from one sample in a study of beta chain features in type 1 diabetes. Libraries were prepared by immunoSEQ multiplex PCR; TCRdb keeps only in-frame clonotypes and omits some of them. The repertoire holds 970,000 or so clones, with about a sixth as singletons. The sequenced sample was naive CD4+ T cells from blood. Receptors were obtained from a woman aged 18-30 years in good health. CDR3s include the opening cysteine and the closing phenylalanine or tryptophan. D genes are given only for firm matches. Not every row has a clone size; where given, it reads once, few, many or a size class.

V	size	D	J	DNA	CDR3
TRBV7-9	.	TRBD1	TRBJ2-7	TGTGCCAGCAGCTCCCCCGGATGGGGACAGGGATCCTACGAGCAGTACTTC	CASSSPGWGQGSYEQYF
TRBV5-1	.	.	TRBJ1-1	TGCGCCAGCAGAACAACAGCGGGGATGGCTTTCTTT	CASRTTAGMAFF
TRBV2	.	.	TRBJ2-5	TGTGCCAGCAGTATAGGAGAGACCCAGTACTTC	CASSIGETQYF
TRBV6-6	.	TRBD1	TRBJ1-5	TGTGCCAGCAGTTACTCGACAGGGCGAAGCTTTCAGCCCCAGCATTTT	CASSYSTGRSFQPQHF
TRBV7-2	.	.	TRBJ2-7	TGTGCCAGCAGCTTAGTAGGCCATACCTACGAGCAGTACTTC	CASSLVGHTYEQYF
TRBV21-1	.	.	TRBJ2-2	TGTGCCAGAGGATATCCCCCCCGGGACAGATTGAACACCGGGGAGCTGTTTTTT	CARGYPPRDRLNTGELFF
TRBV9	.	.	TRBJ2-2	TGTGCCAGCAGCCCCCCGGTGGCCGGGGAGCTGTTTTTT	CASSPPVAGELFF
TRBV5-1	.	.	TRBJ2-1	TGCGCCAGCAGCGCAGTAAATGAGCAGTTCTTC	CASSAVNEQFF
TRBV7-3	once	TRBD1	TRBJ2-3	TGTGCCAGCAGTGAGCAGGGGGGCACAGATACGCAGTATTTT	CASSEQGGTDTQYF
TRBV7-9	few	.	TRBJ2-1	TGTGCCAGCAGCGGCAGGGCTAACCACAATGAGCAGTTCTTC	CASSGRANHNEQFF
TRBV19	.	TRBD2	TRBJ2-1	TGTGCCAGTAGTCCCTTAGCGGGAGGGAATGAGCAGTTCTTC	CASSPLAGGNEQFF
TRBV28	few	.	TRBJ2-7	TGTGCCACCAAGAACTGGGCCTCCTACGAGCAGTACTTC	CATKNWASYEQYF
TRBV11-2	few	.	TRBJ2-7	TGTGCCAGCACCAGTACTAGAGCCTACGAGCAGTACTTC	CASTSTRAYEQYF